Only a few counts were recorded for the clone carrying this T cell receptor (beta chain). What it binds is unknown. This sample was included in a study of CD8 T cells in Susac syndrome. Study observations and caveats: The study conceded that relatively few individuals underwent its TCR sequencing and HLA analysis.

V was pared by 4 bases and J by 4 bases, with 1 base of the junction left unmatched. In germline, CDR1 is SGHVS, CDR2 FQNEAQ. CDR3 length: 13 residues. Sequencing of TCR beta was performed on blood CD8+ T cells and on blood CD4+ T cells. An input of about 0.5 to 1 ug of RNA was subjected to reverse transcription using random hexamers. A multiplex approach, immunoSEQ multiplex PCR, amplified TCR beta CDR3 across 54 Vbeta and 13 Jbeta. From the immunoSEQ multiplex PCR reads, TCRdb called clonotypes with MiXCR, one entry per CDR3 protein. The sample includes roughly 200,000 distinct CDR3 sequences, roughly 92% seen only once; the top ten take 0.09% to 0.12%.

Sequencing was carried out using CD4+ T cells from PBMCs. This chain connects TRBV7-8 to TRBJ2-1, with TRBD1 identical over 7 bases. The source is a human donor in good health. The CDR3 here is CASSSGQYNEQFF. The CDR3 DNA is TGTGCCAGCAGCTCGGGACAGTACAATGAGCAGTTCTTC.